This T cell receptor (beta chain) comes out of a study of cytomegalovirus exposure and HLA in healthy donors. This clone turned up a few times. The antigen remains undetermined. Study-wide findings and caveats: Overall, approximately 150 TCR beta chains were annotated as cytomegalovirus-associated. Most observed TCR sequences were rare, whereas some public TCRs were detected in many donors.

A multiplex PCR was run with 60 Vbeta primers and 13 Jbeta primers. The assay was immunoSEQ multiplex PCR, and TCRdb's table has in-frame clones only and misses some. The sample consists of roughly 120,000 clones, around two thirds of them appearing once. The CDR3 totals 19 residues. Unmatched junction bases numbered 13, after V lost 0 bases and J lost 6 bases. Germline values: CDR1 SGDLS, CDR2 YYNGEE. This chain connects TRBV9 to TRBJ2-3, with 13 positions matching TRBD2. The sample comprised PBMCs. This clonotype was obtained from a woman between 40 and 50 years old in good health and CMV-seropositive. DNA of the CDR3: TGTGCCAGCAGCGTAGCTGATCGGACTAGCGGGAGTTTCGCCGATACGCAGTATTTT. This codes for CASSVADRTSGSFADTQYF.